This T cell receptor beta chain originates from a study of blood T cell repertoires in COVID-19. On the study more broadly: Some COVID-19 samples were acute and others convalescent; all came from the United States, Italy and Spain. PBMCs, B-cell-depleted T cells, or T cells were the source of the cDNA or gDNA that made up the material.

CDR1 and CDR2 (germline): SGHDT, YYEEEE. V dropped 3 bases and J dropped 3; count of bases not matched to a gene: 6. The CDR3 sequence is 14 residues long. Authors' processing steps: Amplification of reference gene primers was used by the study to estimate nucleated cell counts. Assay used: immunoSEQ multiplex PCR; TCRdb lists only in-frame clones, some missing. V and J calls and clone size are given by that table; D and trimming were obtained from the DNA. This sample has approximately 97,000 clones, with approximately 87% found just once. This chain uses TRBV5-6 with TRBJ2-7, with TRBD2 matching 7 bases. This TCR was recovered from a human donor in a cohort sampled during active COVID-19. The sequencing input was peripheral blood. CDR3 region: CASSSGLLYYEQYF. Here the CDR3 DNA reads TGTGCCAGCAGCTCGGGACTACTATACTACGAGCAGTACTTC.